This T cell receptor beta chain was documented in a study of T-cell memory formation after mild COVID-19. Whole-study context: Clusters of TCRs were largely donor specific. Study observations and caveats: Whereas later expanders leaned CD4+, clones contracting day 15 to 85 showed a balanced CD4/CD8 makeup. Most CD4+ clones that shrank were in CM and EM, while CD8+ ones turned up in EMRA.

As to this clonotype: Its antigen remains unknown.

Constant-segment primers served in 5'RACE that generated TCR alpha and TCR beta cDNA libraries bearing sample barcodes and UMIs. TCRdb used MiXCR to reprocess the 5' RACE reads, holding one entry per CDR3 protein. The sample yields some 120,000 distinct CDR3 sequences, 5% to 6.5% seen once. The receptor's source is an adult woman who had mild COVID-19 (a few samples of this study predate the infection). Cell type and time point are not known. The material sequenced was PBMCs or a T cell subset sorted from them (not recorded which).

The CDR3 nucleotides are TGTGCCAGTAGCACCGAGACAACTAGCGGGAGTACAGATACGCAGTATTTT. This translates into CASSTETTSGSTDTQYF. The rearrangement uses TRBV19 and TRBJ2-3; 11 nucleotides align to TRBD2. The CDR3 is made up of 17 amino acids. Germline V gene lookup returns CDR1 LNHDA and CDR2 SQIVND (reference sequence). Trimming at V came to 6 bases and at J to 3 bases, leaving 11 bases not matched to a gene.